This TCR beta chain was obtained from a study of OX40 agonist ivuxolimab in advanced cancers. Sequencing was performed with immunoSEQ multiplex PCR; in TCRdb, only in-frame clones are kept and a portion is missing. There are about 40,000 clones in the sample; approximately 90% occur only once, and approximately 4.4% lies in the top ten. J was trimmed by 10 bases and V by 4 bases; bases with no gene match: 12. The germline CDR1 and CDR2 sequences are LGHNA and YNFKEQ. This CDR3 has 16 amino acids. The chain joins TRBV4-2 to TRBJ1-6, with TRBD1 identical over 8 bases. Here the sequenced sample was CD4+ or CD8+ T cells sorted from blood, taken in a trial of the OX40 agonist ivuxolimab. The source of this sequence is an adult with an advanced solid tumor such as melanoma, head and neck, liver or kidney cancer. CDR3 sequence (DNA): TGTGCCAGCAGCCCAACCCAGACAGGGGAACAATCACCCCTCCACTTT. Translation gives CASSPTQTGEQSPLHF.